Following are 27 T cell receptor beta chains from one sample sequenced in a study of regulatory and conventional T cells in RAG deficiency. Blood CD4+ CD25-high CD127-low regulatory T cells supplied the genomic DNA template. Sequenced by immunoSEQ multiplex PCR; TCRdb stores in-frame clones only, minus some. This sample has 3,200 or so clones, with 90% to 95% found just once. This sample also belongs to another study, concerning regulatory T cells. From that report: The primer mix had 52 TRBV and 13 TRBJ primers.

The sequenced sample was CD4+ Tregs sorted from blood. Receptors originate from a human donor in good health.

The chain joins TRBV9 to TRBJ2-5, with 15 bases identical to TRBD2. The germline V gene encodes CDR1 SGDLS and CDR2 YYNGEE. The V and J ends lost 3 bases and 4 bases, in that order; junction bases with no gene match: 4. The CDR3 extends over 16 amino acids. The CDR3 DNA reads as TGTGCCAGCAGCGAGGGGACTAGCGGGGGGAGAGAGACCCAGTACTTC. Its protein is CASSEGTSGGRETQYF.

V is TRBV4-1 and J is TRBJ2-7; D is undetermined. This CDR3 is built from 15 residues. Germline V CDR1 and CDR2: MGHRA, YSYEKL. Trimming took 0 bases from V and 6 from J, leaving 15 bases between them. The CDR3 sequence is CASSQEERSVTEQYF. CDR3 DNA: TGCGCCAGCAGCCAAGAGGAGAGGTCTGTTACCGAGCAGTACTTC.

This sequence joins TRBV5-1 and TRBJ2-1, with D possibly matching TRBD2 (6 bases). The CDR3 is 16 amino acids. Germline V gene lookup returns CDR1 SGHRS and CDR2 YFSETQ. Trimming removed 0 bases at V and 6 bases at J, with 16 bases between. The CDR3 protein is CASSLEASVATNEQFF. The CDR3 DNA is TGCGCCAGCAGCTTGGAAGCTAGCGTGGCTACCAATGAGCAGTTCTTC.

The chain joins TRBV7-2 to TRBJ2-6, with 8 positions matching TRBD1. V gave up 5 bases and J gave up 0 bases; unmatched junction bases: 6. CDR3 length: 17 residues. CDR1 and CDR2 from the germline V gene are SGHTA and FQGNSA. The CDR3 sequence: CASSHRQGFSGANVLTF. The CDR3 DNA reads TGTGCCAGCAGCCACAGACAGGGGTTCTCTGGGGCCAACGTCCTGACTTTC.

This chain connects TRBV6-5 to TRBJ1-2, with D possibly being TRBD1 (5 bases). CDR1 and CDR2 (germline): MNHEY, SVGAGI. This CDR3 comprises 15 residues. Trimming left V 4 bases short and J 4 bases short, with 16 bases between. In nucleotides, the CDR3 is TGTGCCAGCAGTTCATATGAGCGACAGATCTATGGCTACACCTTC. Its protein product is CASSSYERQIYGYTF.

The rearrangement links TRBV28 to TRBJ2-7; D remains unclear. V lost 6 bases, J lost 4 bases, and 28 bases lay in between. The CDR3 covers 18 residues. CDR1 is MDHEN and CDR2 is SYDVKM in the germline V gene. CDR3 coding DNA: TGTGCCAGCAGCTCTTCCTTTGCCTGGGTTGAGGCCGAATACGAGCAGTACTTC. It codes for CASSSSFAWVEAEYEQYF.

This chain connects TRBV19 to TRBJ2-7; 9 bases line up with TRBD1. CDR1 is LNHDA, CDR2 SQIVND, per germline (reference sequence). The CDR3 extends over 13 amino acids. The junction had 6 bases not matched to a gene; V was cut back by 6 bases and J by 6 bases. The CDR3 region is CASRRQGGREQYF. The CDR3 region has the DNA TGTGCCAGTAGAAGACAGGGGGGTCGCGAGCAGTACTTC.

CDR3 nucleotide sequence: TGTGCCAGCAGCGACAGGGTTTATGGCTACACCTTC. Its protein is CASSDRVYGYTF. The chain carries TRBV9 and TRBJ1-2; maybe TRBD1 (6 bases). Trimming took off 3 bases at V and 5 bases at J, with 8 bases between the two ends. Germline values: CDR1 SGDLS, CDR2 YYNGEE. The length of the CDR3 is 12 residues.

V usage is TRBV2 and J usage is TRBJ2-5; no clear D gene. Deletions cut 8 bases from V and 0 bases from J, with 10 bases between. The CDR3 is made up of 13 amino acids. Germline V gene sequence: CDR1 SNHLY, CDR2 FYNNEI. This CDR3 is CASASDNQETQYF. The CDR3 bases are TGTGCCAGCGCAAGCGACAACCAAGAGACCCAGTACTTC.

The rearrangement links TRBV27 to TRBJ1-2; perhaps TRBD1 as D (5 bases). There are 13 residues in the CDR3. The germline CDR1 and CDR2 sequences are MNHEY and SMNVEV (reference sequence). The ends were cut back, 5 bases at V and 4 bases at J, with 11 bases in the middle. CDR3 in DNA: TGTGCCAGCAGTAGAACAGGAGGCTATGGCTACACCTTC. It specifies CASSRTGGYGYTF.

The chain joins TRBV7-7 to TRBJ1-1; D is unresolved. The CDR3 has 13 amino acids. V was trimmed by 4 bases and J by 3 bases, leaving 9 bases between them. The germline V gene has CDR1 SSHAT and CDR2 FNYEAQ (reference sequence). The CDR3 here is CASSSGPYTEAFF. CDR3 bases: TGTGCCAGCAGCTCCGGGCCATACACTGAAGCTTTCTTT.

This clone was counted a single time. This chain uses TRBV9 with TRBJ1-1; D gene uncertain. Looked up from germline, CDR1 is SGDLS and CDR2 is YYNGEE. This CDR3 region has 13 residues. The V gene lost 3 bases and the J gene lost 3 bases, with 9 bases spanning the gap. The CDR3 protein is CASSATSYTEAFF. Here the CDR3 DNA reads TGTGCCAGCAGCGCAACATCCTACACTGAAGCTTTCTTT.

The table lists this clone with a count of one. The DNA for the CDR3 is TGCGCCAGCAGCTTCCAGACAGGGCATGCCACTGAAGCTTTCTTT. Translation: CASSFQTGHATEAFF. This rearrangement joins TRBV5-1 to TRBJ1-1; TRBD1 agrees at 7 bases. Germline-derived CDR1 and CDR2 are SGHRS and YFSETQ. Unmatched junction bases numbered 8, after V lost 2 bases and J lost 4 bases. This CDR3 is built from 15 residues.

The V call is TRBV4-1, the J call TRBJ2-1; D gene uncertain. The CDR3 length is 15 residues. Germline V gene lookup returns CDR1 MGHRA and CDR2 YSYEKL. V was cut by 4 bases and J by 0 bases, with 10 bases left in between. The CDR3 here is CASSLQMSSYNEQFF. CDR3 in DNA: TGCGCCAGCAGCCTCCAGATGAGCTCCTACAATGAGCAGTTCTTC.

The chain carries TRBV6-1 and TRBJ1-4; D may be TRBD1 (6 bases). This CDR3 region has 13 residues. From germline, CDR1 is MNHNS and CDR2 SASEGT. Trimming took off 2 bases at V and 6 bases at J, with 7 bases between the two ends. The CDR3 bases are TGTGCCAGCAGTGAACAGGGGTATGAAAAACTGTTTTTT. It encodes CASSEQGYEKLFF.

The chain recombines TRBV6-6 with TRBJ1-4; possible D gene TRBD1, 5 bases. Germline V CDR1 and CDR2: MNHNY, SVGAGI (reference sequence). This CDR3 is 14 amino acids long. V lost 4 bases and J lost 0, with 6 bases in between. Written as DNA, the CDR3 is TGTGCCAGCAGTTTGACAGCAACTAATGAAAAACTGTTTTTT. It yields the protein CASSLTATNEKLFF.

The J gene is TRBJ2-2, the V gene TRBV7-8; the match to TRBD1 covers 8 bases. The CDR3 consists of 18 residues. CDR1 and CDR2 from the germline V gene are SGHVS and FQNEAQ. The junction had 13 bases not matched to a gene; V was cut back by 1 base and J by 6 bases. This chain's CDR3 is CASSLVGQARMGAGELFF. In DNA form, the CDR3 reads TGTGCCAGCAGCTTAGTGGGACAGGCCCGAATGGGGGCCGGGGAGCTGTTTTTT.

This CDR3 is CASSSQGQGRSGYTF. The CDR3 nucleotides read TGTGCCAGCAGCTCCCAGGGACAGGGCCGCTCTGGCTACACCTTC. The rearrangement links TRBV11-2 to TRBJ1-2, with 9 positions matching TRBD1. Germline V gene sequence: CDR1 SGHAT, CDR2 FQNNGV. The CDR3 runs to 15 residues. V dropped 4 bases and J dropped 7; count of bases not matched to a gene: 10.

The table lists this clone with a count of one. The chain has TRBV10-3 and TRBJ2-5; 11 bases are shared with TRBD1. This CDR3 is built from 13 residues. In germline, CDR1 is ENHRY, CDR2 SYGVKD. The ends lost 4 bases at V and 6 bases at J; junction bases unmatched: 1. The CDR3 DNA follows: TGTGCCATCAGTGGGACAGGGGGCCAGACCCAGTACTTC. Encoded protein: CAISGTGGQTQYF.

The chain recombines TRBV30 with TRBJ1-4, with 9 bases lining up with TRBD1. With V trimmed by 5 bases and J by 6 bases, 7 bases remained unmatched. CDR3 length: 14 amino acids. Germline V gene sequence: CDR1 GTSNPN, CDR2 SVGIG (reference sequence). Here the CDR3 DNA reads TGTGCCTGGGCACTACAGGGGGCTCATGAAAAACTGTTTTTT. Translating it yields CAWALQGAHEKLFF. Drawing the rest from reference TRBV30 and TRBJ1-4, the complete variable domain is SQTIHQWPATLVQPVGSPLSLECTVEGTSNPNLYWYRQAAGRGLQLLFYSVGIGQISSEVPQNLSASRPQDRQFILSSKKLLLSDSGFYLCAWALQGAHEKLFFGSGTQLSVL.

Only one count was recorded for this clone. This chain joins TRBV6-1 and TRBJ2-7; D possibly corresponds to TRBD2 (5 bases). V dropped 6 bases and J dropped 0 bases, with 9 bases sitting between them. The CDR3 has 13 amino acids. CDR1 is MNHNS, CDR2 SASEGT, per germline. The CDR3 nucleotides are TGTGCCAGCAGGCCGGGAAGCTCCTACGAGCAGTACTTC. Protein: CASRPGSSYEQYF.

This chain uses TRBV7-9 with TRBJ1-1; D possibly corresponds to TRBD1 (5 bases). The V end was cut by 1 base, the J end by 3 bases, with 12 bases between. CDR1 SEHNR and CDR2 FQNEAQ come from the germline V gene (reference sequence). The CDR3 extends over 15 amino acids. CDR3 region: CASSLGAGRDTEAFF. The CDR3 coding sequence is TGTGCCAGCAGCTTAGGCGCAGGGCGGGACACTGAAGCTTTCTTT.

This rearrangement joins TRBV5-4 to TRBJ2-2; D remains ambiguous. Per germline, CDR1 SGHNT and CDR2 YYREEE (reference sequence). This CDR3 has 14 amino acids. V lost 2 bases and J lost 5, with 10 bases in between. CDR3 in DNA: TGTGCCAGCAGCTTTCCCAGCCAGACCGGGGAGCTGTTTTTT. Translating gives CASSFPSQTGELFF. Supplemented by reference TRBV5-4 and TRBJ2-2, the full variable domain reads ETGVTQSPTHLIKTRGQQVTLRCSSQSGHNTVSWYQQALGQGPQFIFQYYREEENGRGNFPPRFSGLQFPNYSSELNVNALELDDSALYLCASSFPSQTGELFFGEGSRLTVL.

Written as DNA, the CDR3 is TGTGCCAGCAGCCCGCTCGCCGTCGGAGCTTTCTTT. It yields the protein CASSPLAVGAFF. This chain links TRBV11-2 with TRBJ1-1; D gene unclear. This CDR3 contains 12 residues. V shed 5 bases and J shed 10 bases, with 14 bases lying between them. Germline V CDR1 and CDR2: SGHAT, FQNNGV.

The rearrangement joins TRBV27 to TRBJ2-5; D might be TRBD1 (6 bases). The CDR3 has 15 amino acids. The V end lost 2 bases, the J end lost 4 bases, and 14 bases lay between the germline ends. From germline, CDR1 is MNHEY and CDR2 SMNVEV (reference sequence). CDR3 nucleotide sequence: TGTGCCAGCAGTTTAGCTCTGGGCAGGGGAGAGACCCAGTACTTC. It codes for CASSLALGRGETQYF.

The chain combines TRBV19 with TRBJ2-2, with 7 bases matching TRBD1. The germline V gene has CDR1 LNHDA and CDR2 SQIVND (reference sequence). The CDR3 has 16 residues. V trimming: 5 bases; J trimming: 5 bases; junction bases outside the gene matches: 11. The CDR3 nucleotides are TGTGCCAGTAGTCCCACCTTGACAGGGCGGACCGGGGAGCTGTTTTTT. Its protein product is CASSPTLTGRTGELFF.

The rearrangement joins TRBV19 to TRBJ1-3; 7 bases line up with TRBD1. Per the germline V gene, CDR1 is LNHDA and CDR2 is SQIVND (reference sequence). J gave up 4 bases and V 3 bases, and 6 bases lay outside the gene matches. The CDR3 consists of 15 residues. The CDR3, as DNA: TGTGCCAGTAGTATCAACAGGGACAGCGGAAACACCATATATTTT. Translation: CASSINRDSGNTIYF.